This is a list of T cell receptor beta chains from one sample in a study of neurological immune-mediated disorders. TCRdb re-analysed the 5' RACE reads in MiXCR, keeping a single row per CDR3 protein. The sample records over 35,000 distinct CDR3 sequences, 3.5% to 4% being singletons. Sequenced: PBMCs. The receptors here all came from a man aged 30 to 39 with multiple sclerosis. The CDR3 runs from the conserved cysteine through the conserved F or W. A D gene is named only where the DNA matches it firmly. A clone size is listed for some rows: how often the clone was seen (once, few, many), or a class if it is expanded.

clone_size,v_call,d_call,j_call,cdr3_nt,cdr3_aa
many,TRBV20-1,.,TRBJ1-1,TGCAGTGCTAGAGGGGGGGCCGGGAACACTGAAGCTTTCTTT,CSARGGAGNTEAFF
many,TRBV5-5,.,TRBJ1-6,TGTGCCAGCAGACGGTCCTATAATTCACCCCTCCACTTT,CASRRSYNSPLHF
many,TRBV19,.,TRBJ1-1,TGTGCCAGTAGGACTCAGGCGTACACTGAAGCTTTCTTT,CASRTQAYTEAFF
few,TRBV29-1,TRBD1,TRBJ1-4,TGCAGCGTGGGGACAGGGGGCGTTTATGAAAAACTGTTTTTT,CSVGTGGVYEKLFF
many,TRBV3-1,TRBD2,TRBJ2-1,TGTGCCAGCAGCCCCAGCCGACTAGCGGGGATCACCCAGTTCTTC,CASSPSRLAGITQFF
many,TRBV25-1,.,TRBJ2-3,TGTGCCAGCATTTCGGATACGCAGTATTTT,CASISDTQYF
many,TRBV20-1,.,TRBJ2-5,TGCAGTGCTAGGCTGGGCGCCGAAGAGACCCAGTACTTC,CSARLGAEETQYF
many,TRBV7-9,TRBD1,TRBJ1-4,TGTGCCAGCAGTCGAACACAGGGGATCGAAGAAAAACTGTTTTTT,CASSRTQGIEEKLFF
many,TRBV7-8,.,TRBJ2-7,TGTGCCAGCAGCTCGAGCTCCTACGAGCAGTACTTC,CASSSSSYEQYF
many,TRBV5-1,.,TRBJ1-1,TGCGCCAGCAGCCCAATGCCGACGCGGATGAACACTGAAGCTTTCTTT,CASSPMPTRMNTEAFF
many,TRBV20-1,TRBD1,TRBJ2-7,TGCAGTGCTAGAGATCTTTTCGACAGGGCCAGCTCCTACGAGCAGTACTTC,CSARDLFDRASSYEQYF
many,TRBV9,.,TRBJ1-4,TGTGCCAGCAGCGCCCACTTTAATGAAAAACTGTTTTTT,CASSAHFNEKLFF
few,TRBV3-1,.,TRBJ1-1,TGTGCCAGCAGCCAGAAGAGGAGGAACACTGAAGCTTTCTTT,CASSQKRRNTEAFF
many,TRBV15,.,TRBJ1-3,TGTGCCACCAGAGCCGGGACAAGCTCTGGAAACACCATATATTTT,CATRAGTSSGNTIYF
many,TRBV7-9,.,TRBJ1-1,TGTGCCAGCAGCTTAACGGGGGTGAACACTGAAGCTTTCTTT,CASSLTGVNTEAFF
many,TRBV20-1,.,TRBJ1-5,TGCAGTGCCTTTGGGGGGGCAAGTCAGCCCCAGCATTTT,CSAFGGASQPQHF
many,TRBV20-1,.,TRBJ1-4,TGCAGTGCCTGGCGACAGTTTAATGAAAAACTGTTTTTT,CSAWRQFNEKLFF
many,TRBV20-1,TRBD2,TRBJ2-4,TGCAGTGCCGGGGGGGTAGCCAAAAACATTCAGTACTTC,CSAGGVAKNIQYF
.,TRBV6-6,TRBD2,TRBJ2-5,TGTGCCAGCAGTTTCCGGGGGGTAGGGGAGACCCAGTACTTC,CASSFRGVGETQYF
many,TRBV20-1,.,TRBJ2-3,TGCAGTGCTAGAGATATAGTTCAGGGGAGGGCAGATACGCAGTATTTT,CSARDIVQGRADTQYF
many,TRBV6-5,.,TRBJ1-1,TGTGCCAGCAGTTACTTACAGGGAGGCCCCCTTGAAGCTTTCTTT,CASSYLQGGPLEAFF
many,TRBV20-1,.,TRBJ1-1,TGCAGTGCTATTGCGGGGGGCGCAACGGAAGCTTTCTTT,CSAIAGGATEAFF
many,TRBV5-4,TRBD2,TRBJ2-3,TGTGCCAGCAGCTTGCGGGTAGCGGGGAGCACAGATACGCAGTATTTT,CASSLRVAGSTDTQYF
many,TRBV20-1,TRBD1,TRBJ1-5,TGCAGTGCTACCGGACAGGGCAATCAGCCCCAGCATTTT,CSATGQGNQPQHF
.,TRBV27,.,TRBJ2-7,TGTGCCAGCAGTTTGGCGGTTGGGGACTACGAGCAGTACTTC,CASSLAVGDYEQYF
many,TRBV20-1,.,TRBJ1-1,TGCAGTGCTAGATCCAATGAAGCTTTCTTT,CSARSNEAFF
many,TRBV15,.,TRBJ1-1,TGTGCCACCAGCAGAGATCGGGCTGAAGCTTTCTTT,CATSRDRAEAFF
few,TRBV5-1,TRBD2,TRBJ2-1,TGCGCCAGCAGCTTAGGGACTAGCATCGACGAGCAGTTCTTC,CASSLGTSIDEQFF
many,TRBV7-9,TRBD1,TRBJ1-1,TGTGCCAGCAGCCGAGACAGGGGCGACACTGAAGCTTTCTTT,CASSRDRGDTEAFF
many,TRBV7-2,TRBD2,TRBJ2-7,TGTGCCAGCAGCTCGCGGGGGGTAGCGGGGGGGCCGCAGTACTTC,CASSSRGVAGGPQYF
many,TRBV10-3,.,TRBJ1-5,TGTGCCATCAGTGAGTCACAGGGCACTCAGCCCCAGCATTTT,CAISESQGTQPQHF
many,TRBV20-1,.,TRBJ1-1,TGCAGTGCTGACAACCCCTTGGGCACTGAAGCTTTCTTT,CSADNPLGTEAFF
many,TRBV10-3,.,TRBJ2-7,TGTGCCATCAGTGACCCGGGGGACAGCAGCTCCTACGAGCAGTACTTC,CAISDPGDSSSYEQYF
many,TRBV20-1,.,TRBJ2-5,TGCAGTGCTGTGACTAGTGATAACACACGAAAGGGGACCCAGTACTTC,CSAVTSDNTRKGTQYF
few,TRBV12-3/TRBV12-4,TRBD2,TRBJ2-1,TGTGCCAGCAGCTCTTCTAGCGGGCCTTACAATGAGCAGTTCTTC,CASSSSSGPYNEQFF
.,TRBV12-3/TRBV12-4,.,TRBJ2-6,TGTGCCGGAGGGGGAACAGGTACTGGGGCCAACGTCCTGACTTTC,CAGGGTGTGANVLTF
many,TRBV30,TRBD2,TRBJ2-2,TGTGCCTGGGAGGGAGGGCCGAGCACCGGGGAGCTGTTTTTT,CAWEGGPSTGELFF
many,TRBV7-6,.,TRBJ2-1,TGTGCCAGCGCCCAGAACGCGGCAAGGGGCGTCAATGAGCAGTTCTTC,CASAQNAARGVNEQFF
many,TRBV7-2,.,TRBJ2-7,TGTGCCAGCAGCTCTTCTAGCGCCTTAAGGTACGAGCAGTACTTC,CASSSSSALRYEQYF
many,TRBV5-1,.,TRBJ2-3,TGCGCCAGCAGACCCGATCGACAGGTAGCAGATACGCAGTATTTT,CASRPDRQVADTQYF
many,TRBV5-1,TRBD1,TRBJ1-4,TGCGCCAGCAGCAGCCCGGGACAGGGAATTGAAAAACTGTTTTTT,CASSSPGQGIEKLFF